The 8 T cell receptor beta chains below come from one sample, sequenced in a study of PD-1 blockade in mismatch repair-deficient tumors. Profiled with immunoSEQ multiplex PCR; TCRdb holds only in-frame clones, not every one. The repertoire holds about 38,000 clones, with 70% to 90% as singletons. Here the sequenced sample was peripheral blood, taken roughly 76 weeks after starting pembrolizumab. The receptors come from an adult with mismatch repair-deficient cancer.

The chain combines TRBV27 with TRBJ2-1; D might be TRBD2 (5 bases). The CDR3 contains 16 residues. Looked up from germline, CDR1 is MNHEY and CDR2 is SMNVEV (reference sequence). V lost 3 bases and J 5 bases, leaving 17 bases between the germline ends. CDR3 coding DNA: TGTGCCAGCAGTTTGGAAGCGGCCCTAGGCGACAATGAGCAGTTCTTC. Translating it yields CASSLEAALGDNEQFF.

The J gene is TRBJ1-3, the V gene TRBV5-1; D ambiguous. This CDR3 is 14 amino acids long. Trimming pared 3 bases from V and 0 bases from J, leaving 7 bases between. Germline CDR1 is SGHRS and CDR2 is YFSETQ. CDR3 coding DNA: TGCGCCAGCAGCTACAGAGCCTCTGGAAACACCATATATTTT. Translation gives CASSYRASGNTIYF.

This chain links TRBV4-3 with TRBJ2-3, with 7 bases identical to TRBD2. V gave up 1 base and J gave up 6 bases; unmatched junction bases: 4. CDR3 length equals 14 residues. Germline lookup yields CDR1 LGHNA and CDR2 YSLEER. The DNA for the CDR3 is TGCGCCAGCAGCCAAGCGACTAGCATGGATACGCAGTATTTT. It specifies CASSQATSMDTQYF.

This chain uses TRBV27 with TRBJ1-1, with D perhaps TRBD1 (5 bases). This CDR3 is 14 amino acids long. With 8 bases removed from V and 4 bases from J, the gap between germline ends came to 17 bases. Germline V CDR1 and CDR2: MNHEY, SMNVEV (reference sequence). CDR3 region: CASSMGVGFTEAFF. CDR3 sequence (DNA): TGTGCCAGCTCCATGGGGGTTGGGTTCACTGAAGCTTTCTTT.

The J gene is TRBJ1-3, the V gene TRBV18; D unclear. Trimming pared 0 bases from V and 9 bases from J, leaving 12 bases between. The CDR3 runs 14 residues. Germline assignment: CDR1 KGHSH and CDR2 LQKENI. The CDR3 region has the DNA TGTGCCAGCTCACCACCCGGCCCGACTTCCACCATATATTTT. Its translation is CASSPPGPTSTIYF.

The V call is TRBV9, the J call TRBJ2-1, with a weak D call TRBD2 (5 bases). The V end lost 4 bases, the J end lost 9 bases, and 14 bases lay between the germline ends. Per the germline V gene, CDR1 is SGDLS and CDR2 is YYNGEE. CDR3 length equals 13 residues. In DNA form, the CDR3 reads TGTGCCAGCAGCCCCTTTTCGGGGTCTGAGCAGTTCTTC. It codes for CASSPFSGSEQFF.

The genes are TRBV7-9 and TRBJ1-1; the D is unclear. Between the trimmed V and J ends, which lost 1 base and 0 bases, there was a span of 6 bases. Germline V gene sequence: CDR1 SEHNR, CDR2 FQNEAQ (reference sequence). The CDR3 totals 14 residues. The CDR3, as DNA: TGTGCCAGCAGCTTAGTCGGAATGAACACTGAAGCTTTCTTT. Translating gives CASSLVGMNTEAFF.

The J gene is TRBJ1-1, the V gene TRBV6-5; D is unclear. Germline CDR1 MNHEY, CDR2 SVGAGI. Trimming pared 0 bases from V and 3 bases from J, leaving 11 bases between. The CDR3 covers 15 residues. CDR3 sequence: CASSYSGNGDTEAFF. The DNA of the CDR3 is TGTGCCAGCAGTTACTCGGGGAATGGGGACACTGAAGCTTTCTTT.